This TCR beta chain stems from a study of cytomegalovirus exposure and HLA in healthy donors. As concerns this clone: Its antigen remains unknown.

Germline V gene data show CDR1 as SNHLY and CDR2 as FYNNEI. CDR3 length equals 13 residues. The V gene end was trimmed by 7 bases and the J gene end by 2 bases; junction bases not matched to a gene: 4. Study results and limitations: A missense DCLRE1C variant was associated with V- and J-gene trimming of TCR beta chains in a later analysis, and an independent cohort replicated the association.

Vbeta (60) and Jbeta (13) primers were used in the PCR. Here immunoSEQ multiplex PCR was the method, and the copy in TCRdb shows in-frame clones only, minus some. The sample includes about 240,000 clones, 70% to 90% seen only once; the top ten take about 0.22%. Sequencing input: PBMCs. This sequence joins TRBV2 and TRBJ2-7; 8 bases fit TRBD1. The origin of this receptor is a girl aged 2 to 10 in good health and CMV-seronegative. CDR3 protein: CASILTGAYEQYF. In DNA form, the CDR3 reads TGTGCCAGCATTTTGACAGGGGCCTACGAGCAGTACTTC.